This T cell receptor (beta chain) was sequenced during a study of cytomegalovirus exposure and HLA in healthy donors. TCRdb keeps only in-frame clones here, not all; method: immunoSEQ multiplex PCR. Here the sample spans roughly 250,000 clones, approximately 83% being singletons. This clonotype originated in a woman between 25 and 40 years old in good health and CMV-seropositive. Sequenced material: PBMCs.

The CDR3: CASSESIWAGGYEQYF. The CDR3 DNA reads as TGCGCCAGCAGTGAGTCGATTTGGGCAGGGGGCTACGAGCAGTACTTC. J is TRBJ2-7 and V is TRBV10-2, with TRBD1 identical over 7 bases. Germline V gene lookup returns CDR1 WSHSY and CDR2 SAAADI. This CDR3 region has 16 residues. The V and J ends lost 0 bases and 3 bases, in that order; junction bases with no gene match: 8.